The 21 T cell receptor beta chains below come from one sample, sequenced in a study of blood T cell repertoires in COVID-19. The repertoire was sequenced with immunoSEQ multiplex PCR; TCRdb's copy has only in-frame clones and lacks some. Among 83,000 or so clones listed, around 86% were seen once. The source material was peripheral blood. These receptors came from a man older than 75 with active or convalescent COVID-19.

The V call is TRBV5-4, the J call TRBJ1-1, with 7 bases fitting TRBD1. The germline V gene has CDR1 SGHNT and CDR2 YYREEE (reference sequence). The CDR3 runs 15 residues. V gave up 5 bases and J gave up 1 base; unmatched junction bases: 8. The CDR3 DNA is TGTGCCAGCAGTTTGAAAGGGACAGCGAACACTGAAGCTTTCTTT. Protein sequence: CASSLKGTANTEAFF.

The chain recombines TRBV5-8 with TRBJ2-3, with TRBD1 identical over 7 bases. After removal of 4 bases from V and 6 bases from J, the junction contained 20 bases not matched to a gene. This CDR3 has 18 amino acids. From germline, CDR1 is SGHTS and CDR2 YDEGEE. CDR3 region: CASSLLPPGQRPQDTQYF. Here the CDR3 DNA reads TGTGCCAGCAGCCTCCTGCCACCGGGACAGAGACCACAGGATACGCAGTATTTT.

This chain connects TRBV24-1 to TRBJ1-1, with 9 bases fitting TRBD1. The V gene's germline CDR1 is KGHDR and CDR2 SFDVKD. This CDR3 contains 13 residues. Losses at the gene ends were 4 bases for V and 8 bases for J; bases not matched to a gene: 4. This CDR3 is CATSDYRGREAFF. Here the CDR3 DNA reads TGTGCCACCAGTGACTACAGGGGGCGAGAAGCTTTCTTT.

V and J are TRBV12-3 or TRBV12-4 and TRBJ1-2; no firm D call. Trimming removed 5 bases from V and 5 bases from J, with 12 bases in between. The CDR3 consists of 13 residues. The CDR3 spells CASSRGFRYGYTF. CDR3 coding DNA: TGTGCCAGCAGTCGCGGTTTTAGATATGGCTACACCTTC.

The rearrangement joins TRBV7-3 to TRBJ1-5; TRBD1 might be the D (6 bases). There are 14 residues in the CDR3. Trimming removed 5 bases at V and 6 bases at J, with 14 bases between. CDR1 is SGHTA, CDR2 FQGTGA, per germline. CDR3 DNA: TGTGCCAGCAGCCAAGACAGGTCGCTTCAGCCCCAGCATTTT. It translates to CASSQDRSLQPQHF.

J is TRBJ2-2 and V is TRBV7-2; 10 nucleotides agree with TRBD2. Germline-derived CDR1 and CDR2 are SGHTA and FQGNSA. The length of the CDR3 is 16 residues. V lost 8 bases, J lost 4 bases, and 10 bases stayed unmatched. Here the CDR3 DNA reads TGTGCCAGCCCCTCCGGGAGCGGGGGGGTCACCGGGGAGCTGTTTTTT. Amino acids: CASPSGSGGVTGELFF.

V gene TRBV2 combines with J gene TRBJ1-1, with unresolved D. V lost 6 bases and J 0 bases, leaving 17 bases between the germline ends. The CDR3 runs 16 residues. Germline V gene data show CDR1 as SNHLY and CDR2 as FYNNEI. The CDR3 here is CASREAPGDMNTEAFF. As DNA, the CDR3 is TGTGCCAGCAGGGAGGCCCCAGGTGACATGAACACTGAAGCTTTCTTT.

The rearrangement links TRBV13 to TRBJ2-2; no definite D call. Germline V lookup: CDR1 PRHDT, CDR2 FYEKMQ (reference sequence). The CDR3 consists of 16 residues. The V gene lost 0 bases and the J gene lost 0 bases, with 8 bases spanning the gap. The CDR3 region is CASSLGLTANTGELFF. DNA of the CDR3: TGTGCCAGCAGCTTAGGACTAACCGCGAACACCGGGGAGCTGTTTTTT.

This clone was observed once. The chain combines TRBV3-1 (or the pseudogene TRBV3-2) with TRBJ1-2; the D gene is possibly TRBD1 (5 bases). The CDR3 covers 15 residues. V lost 1 base and J 4 bases, leaving 13 bases between the germline ends. CDR1 is LGHDT, CDR2 YNNKEL, per germline (reference sequence). CDR3 in DNA: TGTGCCAGCAGCCAAGTCCTCCGGGGGGGCTATGGCTACACCTTC. This encodes CASSQVLRGGYGYTF.

V gene TRBV18 combines with J gene TRBJ1-4; TRBD1 agrees at 9 bases. Germline V gene sequence: CDR1 KGHSH, CDR2 LQKENI. CDR3 length: 15 amino acids. With V trimmed by 3 bases and J by 3 bases, 2 bases remained unmatched. CDR3 protein: CASSPDRGPNEKLFF. CDR3 sequence (DNA): TGTGCCAGCTCACCGGACAGGGGTCCTAATGAAAAACTGTTTTTT.

The chain combines TRBV7-8 with TRBJ1-2, with D possibly TRBD1 on 5 matching bases. CDR3 length equals 15 residues. V gave up 1 base and J gave up 0 bases, with 9 bases separating them. CDR1 is SGHVS and CDR2 is FQNEAQ in the germline V gene. The CDR3 bases are TGTGCCAGCAGCTTAGAGTCAGGGCCTAACTATGGCTACACCTTC. This gives the protein CASSLESGPNYGYTF.

This chain links TRBV11-2 with TRBJ1-1; weak D call: TRBD1 (6 bases). This CDR3 is built from 16 residues. The germline V gene has CDR1 SGHAT and CDR2 FQNNGV. The germline V and J ends were trimmed by 8 bases and 0 bases, with 19 bases remaining between them. CDR3 nucleotide sequence: TGTGCCAGCGGGAGGGCAAGAGGACAGCTGAACACTGAAGCTTTCTTT. Amino acid sequence: CASGRARGQLNTEAFF.

This sequence joins TRBV7-9 and TRBJ2-6, with a weak D call TRBD1 (5 bases). Germline V gives CDR1 SEHNR, CDR2 FQNEAQ (reference sequence). V was pared by 4 bases and J by 3 bases, with 13 bases between. This CDR3 contains 16 residues. CDR3 loop: CASSSRRVGGANVLTF. The CDR3 nucleotides are TGTGCCAGCAGCTCCCGCAGGGTTGGTGGGGCCAACGTCCTGACTTTC.

The chain has TRBV7-9 and TRBJ1-5, with 9 bases aligning to TRBD1. Germline values: CDR1 SEHNR, CDR2 FQNEAQ (reference sequence). The CDR3 is 13 amino acids. Unmatched junction bases numbered 5, after V lost 7 bases and J lost 7 bases. This CDR3 is CASTTGGWQPQHF. The CDR3 coding sequence is TGTGCCAGCACGACAGGGGGATGGCAGCCCCAGCATTTT.

This clone has just one count. V gene TRBV19 combines with J gene TRBJ2-7, with 7 nucleotides matching TRBD1. This CDR3 is 13 amino acids long. CDR1 LNHDA and CDR2 SQIVND come from the germline V gene (reference sequence). The ends lost 6 bases at V and 3 bases at J; junction bases unmatched: 5. This chain's CDR3 is CASSERQGYEQYV. The DNA for the CDR3 is TGTGCCAGTAGCGAACGACAGGGCTACGAGCAGTACGTC.

Written as DNA, the CDR3 is TGTGCCAGCATTCGGGAGGACACAGGAGGACAGGGCTACACCTTC. Amino acids: CASIREDTGGQGYTF. The genes are TRBV2 and TRBJ1-2; perhaps TRBD1 as D (6 bases). Germline lookup yields CDR1 SNHLY and CDR2 FYNNEI. V was pared by 7 bases and J by 8 bases, with 23 bases between. This CDR3 is 15 amino acids long. Using reference TRBV2 and TRBJ1-2 for the parts outside the CDR3, the full variable domain is EPEVTQTPSHQVTQMGQEVILRCVPISNHLYFYWYRQILGQKVEFLVSFYNNEISEKSEIFDDQFSVERPDGSNFTLKIRSTKLEDSAMYFCASIREDTGGQGYTFGSGTRLTVV.

This clone was picked up a small number of times. The CDR3 loop is CASRQVVGQHYGYTF. The CDR3 region has the DNA TGTGCCAGCCGCCAGGTGGTGGGACAACACTATGGCTACACCTTC. V is TRBV19 and J is TRBJ1-2, with a tentative D call TRBD1 (6 bases). The CDR3 has 15 amino acids. Trimming stripped 9 bases from V and 3 bases from J, with 20 bases between. The germline V gene encodes CDR1 LNHDA and CDR2 SQIVND (reference sequence).

V and J are TRBV29-1 and TRBJ2-5; TRBD2 agrees at 10 bases. The CDR3 runs 16 residues. V lost 0 bases and J lost 1; bases outside the gene matches: 5. The germline V gene encodes CDR1 SQVTM and CDR2 ANQGSEA. CDR3: CSVEDVAGGPQETQYF. Here the CDR3 DNA reads TGCAGCGTTGAAGACGTAGCGGGGGGACCCCAAGAGACCCAGTACTTC.

The rearrangement uses TRBV18 and TRBJ1-5; D possibly corresponds to TRBD1 (6 bases). The CDR3 length is 15 residues. The V and J ends lost 6 bases and 7 bases respectively, with 19 bases between them. Germline loops: CDR1 KGHSH, CDR2 LQKENI. This CDR3 is CASSTGQTVGQPQHF. The CDR3 DNA sequence: TGTGCCAGCTCCACAGGGCAAACCGTAGGCCAGCCCCAGCATTTT. The whole variable domain, filled in from reference TRBV18 and TRBJ1-5, reads NAGVMQNPRHLVRRRGQEARLRCSPMKGHSHVYWYRQLPEEGLKFMVYLQKENIIDESGMPKERFSAEFPKEGPSILRIQQVVRGDSAAYFCASSTGQTVGQPQHFGDGTRLSIL.

The chain has TRBV28 and TRBJ1-2; possibly TRBD1 for D (5 bases). Per germline, CDR1 MDHEN and CDR2 SYDVKM. The CDR3 runs 15 residues. V gave up 5 bases and J gave up 8 bases, with 21 bases separating them. The CDR3 coding sequence is TGTGCCAGCAGTCAGCATCCCTTGGGGCAACGAGGCTACACCTTC. Its translation is CASSQHPLGQRGYTF.

V is TRBV5-5 and J is TRBJ1-2; D is undetermined. The CDR3 consists of 16 residues. V was shortened by 4 bases and J by 4 bases, with 20 bases between the two germline ends. From germline, CDR1 is SGHKS and CDR2 YYEKEE (reference sequence). The CDR3 DNA is TGTGCCAGCAGCCCTATGTGGGGTCGGGATCGCTATGGCTACACCTTC. Encoded protein: CASSPMWGRDRYGYTF.